One TCR beta chain is described in this entry. The data stem from a study of siplizumab effects on memory and regulatory T cells. The data were produced by immunoSEQ multiplex PCR, yet TCRdb's version contains in-frame clones alone and is incomplete. This sample has 94,000 or so clones, with around 97% found just once. Germline V gives CDR1 KGHSH, CDR2 LQKENI. This CDR3 comprises 16 residues. Trimming took 1 base from V and 3 from J; bases not matched to a gene: 4. Input material: naive CD4+ T cells sorted from blood. This chain joins TRBV18 and TRBJ1-5; 9 bases match TRBD1. This sequence was found in a human donor in good health. CDR3 residues: CASSPLGQGINQPQHF. CDR3 DNA: TGTGCCAGCTCACCACTTGGACAGGGGATCAATCAGCCCCAGCATTTT.